The sequence of this TCR beta chain was determined in a study of cytomegalovirus exposure and HLA in healthy donors. Notes on the study in general: Per published reports, the classifier diagnosed cytomegalovirus status with high specificity and sensitivity. Around 160 TCR beta chains were listed as cytomegalovirus-associated.

This CDR3 has 12 amino acids. Trimming cost V 2 bases and J 5 bases, with 7 bases left between them. Germline CDR1 is MNHEY and CDR2 is SVGAGI. This clone has more than one count but fewer than ten. Antigen specificity is unknown. Profiling relied on immunoSEQ multiplex PCR, and the TCRdb table lists in-frame clones only, not all of them. The sample consists of under 200,000 clones, about 89% of them appearing once. This clonotype originated in a woman younger than 35 in good health and CMV-seropositive. The sequenced material came from PBMCs. The chain has TRBV6-5 and TRBJ2-7; the D is unclear. CDR3 residues: CASSYGDNEQYF. DNA for the CDR3: TGTGCCAGCAGTTACGGTGACAACGAGCAGTACTTC.